The present T cell receptor (beta chain) was sequenced within a study of blood T cell repertoires in COVID-19 (dated by TCRdb to the early 2020s). For the wider study: The collaborator samples originated in the United States, Italy and Spain and spanned the acute and convalescent phases of COVID-19. Where available, HLA class I and class II types were obtained from metadata supplied by the sample provider rather than from assay-based typing. The sample metadata nearly always contained a de-identified subject ID, COVID-19 status, age in years and sex. Subjects who had been exposed to COVID-19, were actively infected with it, or had recovered from it provided the deeply sampled blood TCRbeta repertoires that made up the dataset. The repertoires were made available in a free public database intended to serve as a resource for research on the immune response to SARS-CoV-2. The samples were drawn from two sources: the first 160 participants of the ongoing ImmuneRACE study, and approximately 1,300 subjects contributed by 6 global collaborators. The material from the prospective study consisted of cDNA or gDNA derived from T cells, B-cell-depleted T cells, or PBMCs.

In the germline V gene, CDR1 corresponds to SQVTM and CDR2 to ANQGSEA. Counted from cysteine to phenylalanine, this CDR3 has 12 amino acids. The read is trimmed to its CDR3 DNA, 36 bases read in frame from base 1. The immunoSEQ Assay, a bias-controlled multiplex PCR, was used to amplify TCRbeta CDR3 regions from genomic DNA. As for the original processing: The number of nucleated cells in each sample was estimated by amplification of reference gene primers within the assay. To quantify the absolute abundance of each unique TCRbeta CDR3 rearrangement, sequence reads were collapsed and filtered. For each sample, productive Simpson clonality was calculated as the square root of Simpson's diversity index over productive rearrangements. TCRdb took this table from immuneACCESS and kept in-frame rearrangements with V and J called. Such tables lack part of the clones; where checked against another copy, unresolved V genes explain under half of the gap, and the rest is unexplained. The DNA was the basis for D and trimming; V, J and clone size are from that table. This sample has 200,000 to 250,000 clones in its table, and about 80% of those were observed once. About 1.3% of the sample belongs to the ten largest clones.

As concerns this clone: Its antigen is currently not known. No base quality information exists; no much larger clone differs at one position.

The paper as a whole reports these results and caveats: The amount of clinical and demographic metadata varied by source and participant and was provided uncurated.

Participants in the prospective study were aged about 18 to 95 years, lived in 20 to 25 United States geographic areas, and enrolled through a virtual design. To assign participants to cohorts, the prospective study relied on clinical history that participants themselves reported in a screening survey and a study questionnaire. Each participant in the prospective study had whole blood, serum and a nasopharyngeal or oropharyngeal swab collected by mobile phlebotomists. Over a 2-month period, participants in the prospective study had the option of providing additional blood draws and questionnaires. Blood samples from the prospective study were shipped frozen or at room temperature prior to DNA extraction.

This receptor was taken from a middle-aged woman with acute COVID-19. The rearranged segments are TRBV29-1 and TRBJ1-2, and possibly TRBD1, on 5 matching bases. The material sequenced was PBMCs or T cells enriched from blood (not recorded which). The sequenced DNA: TGCAGTGCCATGGAGGGGATCTATGGCTACACCTTC. The translation is CSAMEGIYGYTF.